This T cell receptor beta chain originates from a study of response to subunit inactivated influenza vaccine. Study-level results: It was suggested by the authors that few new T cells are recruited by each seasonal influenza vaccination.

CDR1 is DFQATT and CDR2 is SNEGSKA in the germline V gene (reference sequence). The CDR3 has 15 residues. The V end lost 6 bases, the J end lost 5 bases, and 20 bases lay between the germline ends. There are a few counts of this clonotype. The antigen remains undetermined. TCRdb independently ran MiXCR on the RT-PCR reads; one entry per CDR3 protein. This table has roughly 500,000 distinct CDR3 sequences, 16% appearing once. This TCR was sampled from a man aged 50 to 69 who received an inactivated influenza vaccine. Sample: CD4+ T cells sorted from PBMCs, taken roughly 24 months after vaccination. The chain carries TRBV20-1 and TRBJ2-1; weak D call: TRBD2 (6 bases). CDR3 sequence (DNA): TGCAGTGCCGGGAGAACTGGAAGAACTAACAATGAGCAGTTCTTC. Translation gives CSAGRTGRTNNEQFF.